These 16 T cell receptor beta chains were sequenced from one sample in a study of CD8+CD57+ T cells in acquired aplastic anemia. According to the study, genomic DNA was the template for TCR beta VDJ and CDR3 profiling. From the reads, TCRdb called clonotypes with MiXCR, one entry per CDR3 protein. The sample includes about 160,000 distinct CDR3 sequences, around 45% seen only once; the top ten take 1.1%. The sample taken for sequencing was sorted CD4+, CD8+, or CD8+CD57+ T cells (not recorded which) from PBMCs. Receptor source: a human donor in good health.

For this clonotype: As the CDR3 is not closed by the conserved phenylalanine or tryptophan, this likely results from a read error. It is unclear where the CDR3 begins or ends on the DNA, so no DNA is shown, and the CDR3 is as TCRdb lists it. This CDR3 is CASSYLGLVHL. The chain links TRBV12-3 or TRBV12-4 to TRBJ1-5. The CDR3 has 11 residues if both end residues are counted.

V and J are TRBV29-1 and TRBJ2-5, with 7 bases aligning to TRBD2. The CDR3 spans 14 residues. Trimming at V came to 5 bases and at J to 2 bases, leaving 8 bases not matched to a gene. Germline V CDR1 and CDR2: SQVTM, ANQGSEA. CDR3 in amino acids: CSVQRGDPQETQYF. The CDR3 DNA sequence: TGCAGCGTTCAACGGGGGGACCCACAAGAGACCCAGTACTTC.

The chain is built from TRBV2 and TRBJ2-5; tentative D call: TRBD1 (6 bases). The CDR3 runs to 11 residues. Germline values: CDR1 SNHLY, CDR2 FYNNEI. Trimming took 9 bases from V and 4 from J, leaving 9 bases between them. The CDR3 DNA reads as TGTGCCAGTGACAGGAGAGAGACCCAGTACTTC. This sequence encodes CASDRRETQYF.

The chain carries TRBV29-1 and TRBJ1-1; TRBD1 matches at 7 bases. This CDR3 comprises 14 residues. Germline-derived CDR1 and CDR2 are SQVTM and ANQGSEA. V dropped 7 bases and J dropped 3; count of bases not matched to a gene: 11. CDR3 in DNA: TGCAGCGCCAGACAACAGGGGAGTGACACTGAAGCTTTCTTT. Translating it yields CSARQQGSDTEAFF.

This clonotype was found once. The V and J genes are TRBV7-2 and TRBJ2-7; D is possibly TRBD1 (6 bases). V lost 5 bases, J lost 3 bases, and 14 bases lay in between. Germline V gene sequence: CDR1 SGHTA, CDR2 FQGNSA. The CDR3 length is 14 residues. The CDR3 loop is CASSEQGSGYEQYF. In DNA, the CDR3 is TGTGCCAGCAGCGAACAGGGATCTGGCTACGAGCAGTACTTC.

The table lists this clonotype with many counts. The chain is built from TRBV2 and TRBJ2-5, with D perhaps matching TRBD1 (6 bases). The length of the CDR3 is 13 residues. Germline loops: CDR1 SNHLY, CDR2 FYNNEI. Trimming took off 7 bases at V and 1 base at J, with 10 bases between the two ends. CDR3 DNA: TGTGCCAGCAATCTGGACAGCCAAGAGACCCAGTACTTC. As protein: CASNLDSQETQYF. Drawing the rest from reference TRBV2 and TRBJ2-5, the complete variable domain is EPEVTQTPSHQVTQMGQEVILRCVPISNHLYFYWYRQILGQKVEFLVSFYNNEISEKSEIFDDQFSVERPDGSNFTLKIRSTKLEDSAMYFCASNLDSQETQYFGPGTRLLVL.

Many counts were recorded for this clonotype. The genes are TRBV11-3 and TRBJ1-1; D possibly corresponds to TRBD1 (6 bases). CDR1 and CDR2 from the germline V gene are SGHNT and YENEEA. The V and J ends lost 0 bases and 2 bases respectively, with 10 bases between them. CDR3 length: 15 residues. CDR3 sequence (DNA): TGTGCCAGCAGCTTAGAAGGGACACCTAACACTGAAGCTTTCTTT. It yields the protein CASSLEGTPNTEAFF.

In this sample, this clonotype turned up once. The chain joins TRBV7-2 to TRBJ1-2; 9 positions agree with TRBD1. This CDR3 is built from 14 residues. The V and J ends lost 4 bases and 5 bases, in that order; junction bases with no gene match: 5. Looked up from germline, CDR1 is SGHTA and CDR2 is FQGNSA. CDR3 sequence reads: CASSSQGAPYGYTF. DNA for the CDR3: TGTGCCAGCAGCTCACAGGGGGCTCCATATGGCTACACCTTC. Full variable domain (rest looked up from reference TRBV7-2 and TRBJ1-2): GAGVSQSPSNKVTEKGKDVELRCDPISGHTALYWYRQSLGQGLEFLIYFQGNSAPDKSGLPSDRFSAERTGGSVSTLTIQRTQQEDSAVYLCASSSQGAPYGYTFGSGTRLTVV.

This clonotype appeared a few times. The V gene is TRBV6-5, the J gene TRBJ2-3; 11 bases align to TRBD2. This CDR3 has 18 residues. V gave up 0 bases and J gave up 2 bases; unmatched junction bases: 7. CDR1 and CDR2 (germline): MNHEY, SVGAGI. This CDR3 reads CASSYSILAGGPTDTQYF. In DNA form, the CDR3 reads TGTGCCAGCAGTTACTCGATCCTAGCGGGGGGCCCCACAGATACGCAGTATTTT.

The V and J genes are TRBV6-1 and TRBJ1-2; 7 bases match TRBD1. Germline loops: CDR1 MNHNS, CDR2 SASEGT. V trimming: 6 bases; J trimming: 5 bases; junction bases outside the gene matches: 9. This CDR3 has 14 residues. The CDR3 reads CASSRTGRRYGYTF. The CDR3 DNA follows: TGTGCCAGCAGCCGGACAGGCAGGCGTTATGGCTACACCTTC.

The J gene is TRBJ2-7, the V gene TRBV4-1; D gene ambiguous. V shed 0 bases and J shed 3 bases, with 12 bases lying between them. The germline gives CDR1 MGHRA, CDR2 YSYEKL. This CDR3 has 15 residues. The CDR3 region is CASSQEVVQVYEQYF. The CDR3 bases are TGCGCCAGCAGCCAAGAAGTCGTCCAGGTCTACGAGCAGTACTTC.

This clonotype was recorded a few times. This chain joins TRBV6-1 and TRBJ2-1, with D unclear. The CDR3 is 13 amino acids. The V gene lost 1 base and the J gene lost 8 bases, with 9 bases spanning the gap. Germline V gene data show CDR1 as MNHNS and CDR2 as SASEGT. In nucleotides, the CDR3 is TGTGCCAGCAGTGAAGAGCTGGGGTATGAGCAGTTCTTC. Its translation is CASSEELGYEQFF.

The chain links TRBV20-1 to TRBJ2-7; no reliable D call. The CDR3 spans 13 residues. V lost 0 bases to trimming and J lost 4 bases, with 10 bases between them. Germline CDR1 reads DFQATT; CDR2 reads SNEGSKA (reference sequence). The CDR3 nucleotides are TGCAGTGCTAGAGAGGGCGCCATTTACGAGCAGTACTTC. This encodes CSAREGAIYEQYF.

This chain uses TRBV11-1 with TRBJ2-1; 12 bases agree with TRBD2. V shed 5 bases, J shed 1 base, and the junction held 0 bases outside the gene matches. The CDR3 is 15 amino acids. In germline, CDR1 is SGHAT, CDR2 FQDESV (reference sequence). The CDR3 nucleotides are TGTGCCAGCAGCGGACTAGCGGGGTCCTACAATGAGCAGTTCTTC. It yields the protein CASSGLAGSYNEQFF. The full variable domain, its missing parts supplied by reference TRBV11-1 and TRBJ2-1, is EAEVAQSPRYKITEKSQAVAFWCDPISGHATLYWYRQILGQGPELLVQFQDESVVDDSQLPKDRFSAERLKGVDSTLKIQPAELGDSAMYLCASSGLAGSYNEQFFGPGTRLTVL.

V usage is TRBV29-1 and J usage is TRBJ2-1; 8 bases fit TRBD2. The CDR3 contains 15 residues. CDR1 SQVTM and CDR2 ANQGSEA come from the germline V gene. V was pared by 6 bases and J by 2 bases, with 9 bases of the junction left unmatched. CDR3 bases: TGCAGCGTCCGATCGGGAGGGGGGCCCTACAATGAGCAGTTCTTC. The encoded protein is CSVRSGGGPYNEQFF.

This clonotype was seen many times. This rearrangement joins TRBV7-3 to TRBJ2-1; D is undetermined. V was shortened by 3 bases and J by 8 bases, with 11 bases between the two germline ends. This CDR3 spans 13 amino acids. Germline V gene lookup returns CDR1 SGHTA and CDR2 FQGTGA. DNA of the CDR3: TGTGCCAGCAGCTTGTGGGCGGCCGATGAGCAGTTCTTC. Amino acids: CASSLWAADEQFF. Full variable domain (missing parts from reference TRBV7-3 and TRBJ2-1): GAGVSQTPSNKVTEKGKYVELRCDPISGHTALYWYRQSLGQGPEFLIYFQGTGAADDSGLPNDRFFAVRPEGSVSTLKIQRTERGDSAVYLCASSLWAADEQFFGPGTRLTVL.